These 15 T cell receptor beta chains were all obtained from the same sample, sequenced in a study of human T cells and chemical hapten exposure. As to time point: patch test 1, 2 weeks after DPC sensitization. The treatment: therapeutic diphenylcyclopropenone sensitization with weekly scalp DPC. Via MiXCR, TCRdb re-called the RACE reads, giving one row per CDR3 protein. The sample lists roughly 120,000 distinct CDR3 sequences, around 15% occurring once. The sequenced sample was whole blood, obtained in connection with sensitization to the hapten diphenylcyclopropenone (DPC). Every receptor here comes from a man aged 18 to 30 with alopecia areata. Some clones in this sample may be carry-over from other donors' samples.

This clonotype was observed a few times. The rearrangement joins TRBV18 to TRBJ2-7, with D perhaps matching TRBD1 (5 bases). The CDR3 is 14 residues long. Germline values: CDR1 KGHSH, CDR2 LQKENI. The V end was cut by 1 base, the J end by 3 bases, with 10 bases between. The CDR3 reads CASSPLDKIYEQYV. The CDR3 DNA sequence: TGTGCCAGCTCACCACTGGACAAGATCTACGAGCAGTACGTC.

This clonotype is a singleton in its sample. This sequence may be a read error, since a much larger clone differs from it by one base. This chain's CDR3 is CASTHGAQYNEQFF. DNA of the CDR3: TGTGCCAGCACCCATGGGGCACAGTACAATGAGCAGTTCTTC. This rearrangement joins TRBV6-5 to TRBJ2-1; a weak D match, TRBD1 (5 bases). The CDR3 totals 14 residues. V gave up 7 bases and J gave up 4 bases, with 14 bases separating them. CDR1 MNHEY and CDR2 SVGAGI come from the germline V gene.

This clonotype has a handful of counts. The rearrangement uses TRBV12-3 or TRBV12-4 and TRBJ1-3; no clear D. This CDR3 comprises 15 residues. V was clipped by 5 bases and J by 1 base, with 12 bases between them. The CDR3 DNA follows: TGTGCCAGCAGTCCCCCTTCGAGGTCTGGAAACACCATATATTTT. This sequence encodes CASSPPSRSGNTIYF.

The chain couples TRBV5-4 to TRBJ2-3; D gene unclear. Trimming removed 2 bases at V and 9 bases at J, with 10 bases between. The length of the CDR3 is 12 residues. Germline CDR1 reads SGHNT; CDR2 reads YYREEE (reference sequence). In DNA, the CDR3 is TGTGCCAGCAGCTTTGACGGATTAACGCAGTATTTT. This codes for CASSFDGLTQYF.

The chain uses TRBV7-2 and TRBJ2-7; maybe TRBD1 (6 bases). This CDR3 comprises 14 residues. V lost 1 base and J lost 7, with 14 bases in between. Germline V gives CDR1 SGHTA, CDR2 FQGNSA. CDR3 in amino acids: CASSLDQGLGEQYF. The DNA for the CDR3 is TGTGCCAGCAGCTTAGACCAGGGGCTGGGGGAGCAGTACTTC. Looking up the rest from reference TRBV7-2 and TRBJ2-7 gives the full variable domain: GAGVSQSPSNKVTEKGKDVELRCDPISGHTALYWYRQSLGQGLEFLIYFQGNSAPDKSGLPSDRFSAERTGGSVSTLTIQRTQQEDSAVYLCASSLDQGLGEQYFGPGTRLTVT.

The CDR3 bases are TGCAGTGCGCGTAGGGACATTCGAGCCTATGGCTACACCTTC. Encoded protein: CSARRDIRAYGYTF. This chain joins TRBV20-1 and TRBJ1-2, with a possible D match to TRBD1 (6 bases). Germline loops: CDR1 DFQATT, CDR2 SNEGSKA (reference sequence). This CDR3 has 14 amino acids. V lost 6 bases to trimming and J lost 4 bases, with 18 bases between them.

This clonotype was counted between two and nine times. V is TRBV15 and J is TRBJ2-2, with TRBD2 matching over 11 bases. The CDR3 consists of 15 residues. V dropped 1 base and J dropped 6; count of bases not matched to a gene: 1. Per the germline V gene, CDR1 is LNHNV and CDR2 is YYDKDF (reference sequence). CDR3 nucleotide sequence: TGTGCCACCAGCAGAGGGGGACTAGCGGCCGGGGAGCTGTTTTTT. This sequence encodes CATSRGGLAAGELFF.

V is TRBV28 and J is TRBJ2-1; 7 nucleotides match TRBD1. Germline V gene lookup returns CDR1 MDHEN and CDR2 SYDVKM. The CDR3 has 15 amino acids. The V and J ends lost 9 bases and 5 bases, in that order; junction bases with no gene match: 13. The DNA for the CDR3 is TGTGCCAGTTCTCTTACCGGGACAGAGAACAATGAGCAGTTCTTC. Its protein is CASSLTGTENNEQFF.

The table lists this clonotype with many counts. The genes are TRBV28 and TRBJ2-1, with 9 bases fitting TRBD2. In germline, CDR1 is MDHEN, CDR2 SYDVKM. The CDR3 runs to 14 residues. The J segment lost 7 bases and the V segment lost 10 bases, leaving 11 bases of the junction unmatched. CDR3 bases: TGTGCCATCGTCAGCGGGGGGCACATAAATGAGCAGTTCTTC. As protein: CAIVSGGHINEQFF.

This clonotype was seen a handful of times. The gene calls are TRBV12-3 or TRBV12-4 and TRBJ1-3; D not certain. The CDR3 extends over 11 amino acids. V was clipped by 6 bases and J by 4 bases, with 4 bases between them. CDR3 residues: CASRQGNTIYF. CDR3 nucleotides: TGTGCCAGCAGGCAGGGAAACACCATATATTTT.

This clonotype was found a few times. The rearrangement uses TRBV4-1 and TRBJ2-1; TRBD1 is a possible D gene (5 bases). Between the trimmed V and J ends, which lost 2 bases and 0 bases, there was a span of 11 bases. Germline V lookup: CDR1 MGHRA, CDR2 YSYEKL. This CDR3 is 16 amino acids long. CDR3 residues: CASSQPRQSSYNEQFF. CDR3 nucleotide sequence: TGCGCCAGCAGCCAACCCAGACAGAGCTCCTACAATGAGCAGTTCTTC.

This clonotype was counted a few times. The rearrangement uses TRBV5-1 and TRBJ1-6; 8 bases map to TRBD1. Unmatched junction bases numbered 5, after V lost 4 bases and J lost 8 bases. Germline V gene sequence: CDR1 SGHRS, CDR2 YFSETQ. CDR3 length equals 14 residues. CDR3 amino acids: CASSEGQGHSPLHF. As DNA, the CDR3 is TGCGCCAGCAGCGAAGGACAGGGACATTCACCCCTCCACTTT. The variable domain in full, completed from reference TRBV5-1 and TRBJ1-6, reads KAGVTQTPRYLIKTRGQQVTLSCSPISGHRSVSWYQQTPGQGLQFLFEYFSETQRNKGNFPGRFSGRQFSNSRSEMNVSTLELGDSALYLCASSEGQGHSPLHFGNGTRLTVT.

The sample holds a few counts of this clonotype. The V and J genes are TRBV2 and TRBJ1-1, with a possible D match to TRBD1 (5 bases). The CDR3 spans 15 residues. Germline CDR1 is SNHLY and CDR2 is FYNNEI. V dropped 1 base and J dropped 9 bases, with 18 bases sitting between them. The CDR3 is CASSEVQTWGGKAFF. The CDR3 DNA sequence: TGTGCCAGCAGTGAAGTCCAAACCTGGGGGGGTAAAGCTTTCTTT.

The chain employs TRBV18 and TRBJ1-1; weak D call: TRBD1 (5 bases). Looked up from germline, CDR1 is KGHSH and CDR2 is LQKENI. V lost 3 bases and J lost 8, with 13 bases in between. The CDR3 spans 13 residues. The CDR3 nucleotides read TGTGCCAGCTCACCCCTCGAGGGACTGGAAGCTTTCTTT. This codes for CASSPLEGLEAFF.

This chain uses TRBV7-8 with TRBJ2-2; D is perhaps TRBD2 (7 bases). CDR1 SGHVS and CDR2 FQNEAQ come from the germline V gene. This CDR3 comprises 16 residues. V was pared by 5 bases and J by 0 bases, with 13 bases between. Here the CDR3 reads CASSPFGGPNTGELFF. CDR3 nucleotide sequence: TGTGCCAGCAGCCCGTTCGGGGGGCCGAACACCGGGGAGCTGTTTTTT.